The present TCR beta chain was sequenced within a study of T cells after yellow fever vaccination (dated by TCRdb to between 2019 and 2020). Regarding the research as a whole: Libraries from fractions with low cell numbers were prepared with the SMART-Seq v4 Ultra Low Input RNA kit. To track T-cell clones before and after primary and booster YFV17D yellow fever vaccination, bulk TCR alpha and beta repertoires were sequenced longitudinally. Two healthy male donors, one aged 18 to 30 and one aged 30 to 40 years, made up the cohort. Bulk PBMC replicates and cell subsets were isolated from blood drawn at multiple timepoints before and after both primary and secondary immunization. Broad study findings and their caveats: Only two donors were included in the study, so the extent to which the findings can be generalized is limited. A small fraction of clonotypes appeared in both the CD4 and CD8 compartments, likely as a result of convergent recombination. Computational filtering was required because FACS-sorted repertoires could contain abundant contaminating clonotypes from the bulk population. Most clones expanded after primary vaccination were re-detected after the booster (96% of CD4 and around 88% of CD8), suggesting broad memory maintenance. The secondary T-cell response was found to be weaker but faster than the primary response, with a peak reached on day 5 rather than on day 15.

The label giving this sample's treatment or condition can be read as: live attenuated yellow fever vaccine strain. At every blood-draw timepoint, two biological replicates of bulk PBMCs were collected. A standard Ficoll-Paque protocol was used to isolate PBMCs from peripheral blood. TriZol was used to extract RNA from bulk PBMCs, CD4 and CD8 fractions, and dextramer-positive and dextramer-negative fractions. Sequencer: Illumina NovaSeq 6000. Synthesis of TCR cDNA relied on 5'RACE template switching, a step that introduced a universal primer site along with unique molecular identifiers. Priming of cDNA synthesis was performed from both the TCR alpha and TCR beta constant segments. Libraries were amplified in two PCR steps, with sample barcodes and sequencing adapters added in the second step. Sequencing of libraries was done on Illumina HiSeq 2500 (2x100 bp) or NovaSeq (2x150 bp). For the original study's pipeline: Reads were demultiplexed and collapsed into UMI consensus sequences with MIGEC, and V(D)J alignment was performed with MiXCR. Clonotypes responding to the vaccine were identified with edgeR on replicate PBMC samples, with the criteria of FDR below 0.01 and a log2 fold change above 5 up to day 15. Each bulk clonotype received a CD4 or CD8 identity based on whether the sequenced CD4 or CD8 repertoire contained that clonotype at higher abundance. TCRdb cleaned the public reads at Q25 with fastp, built clones with MiXCR and kept in-frame beta chains. Rows merge per CDR3 protein into single entries with the most common DNA and genes. It is TCRdb's table, rather than the study itself, that gives the V and J calls and clone size. This sample comprises over 250,000 distinct CDR3 sequences, roughly 4.3% of them detected only once. The top ten clonotypes cover approximately 23% of the sample.

From its cysteine to its phenylalanine, the CDR3 spans 13 amino acids. The only DNA kept is the CDR3, 39 bases in frame from the first base. Via the germline V gene, CDR1 is SGHAT and CDR2 FQNNGV. This clonotype was observed a few times. The antigen it binds to is not known. At one end the junction does not follow the germline gene, possibly because of a read error. The TCR sequence derives from a man between 18 and 29 years old who received the YFV17D yellow fever vaccine. This chain joins TRBV11-2 to TRBJ1-1; TRBD1 fits 9 bases in the junction. The specimen was PBMCs, collected 5 days after the yellow fever booster vaccination. The CDR3 is CAISLQGAAEAFF. The sequence in DNA is TGTGCCATCAGCTTACAGGGGGCGGCTGAAGCTTTCTTT.